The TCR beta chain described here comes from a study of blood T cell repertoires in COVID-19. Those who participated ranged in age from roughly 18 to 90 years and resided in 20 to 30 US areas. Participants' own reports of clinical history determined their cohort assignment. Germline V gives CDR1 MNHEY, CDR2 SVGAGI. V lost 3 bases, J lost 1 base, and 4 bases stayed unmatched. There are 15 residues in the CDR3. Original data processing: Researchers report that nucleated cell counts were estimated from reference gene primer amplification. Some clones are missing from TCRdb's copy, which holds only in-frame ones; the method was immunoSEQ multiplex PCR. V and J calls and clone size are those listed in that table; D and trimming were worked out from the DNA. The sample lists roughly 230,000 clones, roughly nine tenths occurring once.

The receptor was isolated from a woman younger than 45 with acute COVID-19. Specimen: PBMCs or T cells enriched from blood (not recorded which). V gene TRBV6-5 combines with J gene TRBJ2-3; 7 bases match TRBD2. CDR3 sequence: CASSYVTSGTDTQYF. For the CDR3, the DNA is TGTGCCAGCAGTTATGTTACTAGCGGCACAGATACGCAGTATTTT.